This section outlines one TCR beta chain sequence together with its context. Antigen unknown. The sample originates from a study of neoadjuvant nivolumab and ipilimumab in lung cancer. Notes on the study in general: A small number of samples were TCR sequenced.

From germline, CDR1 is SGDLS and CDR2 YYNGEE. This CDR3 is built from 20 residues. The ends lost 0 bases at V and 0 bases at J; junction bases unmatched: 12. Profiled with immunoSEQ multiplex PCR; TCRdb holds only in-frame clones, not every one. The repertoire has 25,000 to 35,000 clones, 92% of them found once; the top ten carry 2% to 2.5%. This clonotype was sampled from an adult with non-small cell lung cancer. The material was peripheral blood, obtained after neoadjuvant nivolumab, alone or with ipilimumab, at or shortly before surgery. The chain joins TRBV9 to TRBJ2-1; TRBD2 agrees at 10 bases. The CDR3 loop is CASSVVASGSISSSYNEQFF. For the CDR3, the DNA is TGTGCCAGCAGCGTAGTCGCTAGCGGGAGCATTTCTAGCTCCTACAATGAGCAGTTCTTC.